Sequencing of this TCR beta chain was carried out in a study of metastatic and nonmetastatic thyroid tumors. Overall study context: The authors compared repertoires across blood and tumor or nodule tissue from malignant and benign thyroid patients. Points from the study as a whole: It was reported that TCR beta diversity was significantly higher in malignant thyroid tumors than benign nodules, in blood and tumor.

The V end was cut by 0 bases, the J end by 7 bases, with 4 bases between. CDR1 is SGHTS, CDR2 YDEGEE, per germline. CDR3 length: 12 amino acids. This clone was detected many times. No antigen is known for it. There were no patients who had received any treatment before thyroid surgery. In the original analysis: In papillary thyroid cancer, a distant-metastasis classifier was built using CDR3 differences across clinicopathological groups. TCRdb re-processed the PCR reads through MiXCR. None of the V and J calls come from the authors' own analysis; TCRdb made them. The sample consists of about 21,000 clones, 25% to 30% of them appearing once.

Sequenced material: tumor tissue. The receptor comes from a male donor with papillary thyroid cancer or a benign thyroid nodule (not recorded which). Some clones in this sample may be carry-over from other donors' samples. The gene calls are TRBV5-8 and TRBJ2-2; D is uncertain. The CDR3 region is CASSLDGGELFF. DNA of the CDR3: TGTGCCAGCAGCTTGGACGGCGGGGAGCTGTTTTTT.